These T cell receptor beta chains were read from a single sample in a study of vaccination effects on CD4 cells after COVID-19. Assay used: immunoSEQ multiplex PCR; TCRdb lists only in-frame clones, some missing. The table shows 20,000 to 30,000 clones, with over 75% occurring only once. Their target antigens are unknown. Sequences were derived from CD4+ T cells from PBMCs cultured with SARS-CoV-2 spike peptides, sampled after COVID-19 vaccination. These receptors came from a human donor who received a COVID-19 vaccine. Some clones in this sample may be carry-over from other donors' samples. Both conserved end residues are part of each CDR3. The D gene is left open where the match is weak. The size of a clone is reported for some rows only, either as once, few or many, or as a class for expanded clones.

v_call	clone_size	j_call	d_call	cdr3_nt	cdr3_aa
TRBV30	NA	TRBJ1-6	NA	TGTGCCTGGAGTGTACACCCTACTTCTAATTCACCCCTCCACTTT	CAWSVHPTSNSPLHF
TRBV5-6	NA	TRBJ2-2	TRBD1	TGTGCCAGCAGCTTCGACAGGGGGCTTACGAACACCGGGGAGCTGTTTTTT	CASSFDRGLTNTGELFF
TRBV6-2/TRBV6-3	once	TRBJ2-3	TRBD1	TGTGCCAGCAGTTACTCAGACAGGGGTACAGATACGCAGTATTTT	CASSYSDRGTDTQYF
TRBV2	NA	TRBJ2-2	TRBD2	TGTGCCAGCAGGGAAACTAGCGGGGGTAATTCCGGGGAGCTGTTTTTT	CASRETSGGNSGELFF
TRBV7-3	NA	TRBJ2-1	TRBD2	TGTGCCAGCAGCTTATCGGCTAGCGGGGTTTTTGATGAGCAGTTCTTC	CASSLSASGVFDEQFF
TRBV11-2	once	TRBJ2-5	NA	TGTGCCAGCAGCTTAGAACGGGGGAGTAGGGAGACCCAGTACTTC	CASSLERGSRETQYF
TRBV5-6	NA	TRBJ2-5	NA	TGTGCCAGCAGCTTGTTATCAGGAGCGGAGACCCAGTACTTC	CASSLLSGAETQYF
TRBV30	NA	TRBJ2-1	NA	TGTGCCTGGAGTGTACTCGTTGAAGGCGAGCAGTTCTTC	CAWSVLVEGEQFF
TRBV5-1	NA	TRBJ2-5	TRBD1	TGCGCCAGCAGCTCACAGGGGGCAGAGACCCAGTACTTC	CASSSQGAETQYF
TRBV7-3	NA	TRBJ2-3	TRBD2	TGTGCCAGCAGCCCCGGGGGGGCCACAGATACGCAGTATTTT	CASSPGGATDTQYF
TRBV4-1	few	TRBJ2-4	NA	TGCGCCAGCAGCCAAGCTCCAGGGGTCCCCGCTTCAGCCAAAAACATTCAGTACTTC	CASSQAPGVPASAKNIQYF
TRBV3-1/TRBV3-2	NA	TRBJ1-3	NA	TGTGCCAGCAGCCAAGTAGGGGGGACTGGAAACACCATATATTTT	CASSQVGGTGNTIYF
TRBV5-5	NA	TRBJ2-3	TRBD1	TGTGCCAGCAGCTCACGACAGGGGCGCACAGATACGCAGTATTTT	CASSSRQGRTDTQYF
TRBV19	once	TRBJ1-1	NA	TGTGCCAGTAGTATGGCAGTGAACACTGAAGCTTTCTTT	CASSMAVNTEAFF
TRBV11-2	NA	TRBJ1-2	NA	TGTGCCAGCAGATCGGACGCTAACTATGGCTACACCTTC	CASRSDANYGYTF
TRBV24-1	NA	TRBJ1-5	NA	TGTGCCACCAGTGATGCCAGGGCCCATCAGCCCCAGCATTTT	CATSDARAHQPQHF
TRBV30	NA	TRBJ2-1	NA	TGTGCCTGGAGGGGGGGACCGAGCTCCTACAATGAGCAGTTCTTC	CAWRGGPSSYNEQFF
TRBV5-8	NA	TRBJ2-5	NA	TGTGCCAGCCCTAGCTTGGGGTTAAGTTTGCGGCGACAACAAGAGACCCAGTACTTC	CASPSLGLSLRRQQETQYF
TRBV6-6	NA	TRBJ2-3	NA	TGTGCCAGCAGTCGCACAGATACGCAGTATTTT	CASSRTDTQYF
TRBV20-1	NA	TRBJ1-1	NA	TGCAGTGCTAGGCGGGGGGTCGAGGCTTTCTTT	CSARRGVEAFF
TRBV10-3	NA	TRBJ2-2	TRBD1	TGTGCCATCAGTCCTGGACAGGGGTTAGCCGGGGAGCTGTTTTTT	CAISPGQGLAGELFF